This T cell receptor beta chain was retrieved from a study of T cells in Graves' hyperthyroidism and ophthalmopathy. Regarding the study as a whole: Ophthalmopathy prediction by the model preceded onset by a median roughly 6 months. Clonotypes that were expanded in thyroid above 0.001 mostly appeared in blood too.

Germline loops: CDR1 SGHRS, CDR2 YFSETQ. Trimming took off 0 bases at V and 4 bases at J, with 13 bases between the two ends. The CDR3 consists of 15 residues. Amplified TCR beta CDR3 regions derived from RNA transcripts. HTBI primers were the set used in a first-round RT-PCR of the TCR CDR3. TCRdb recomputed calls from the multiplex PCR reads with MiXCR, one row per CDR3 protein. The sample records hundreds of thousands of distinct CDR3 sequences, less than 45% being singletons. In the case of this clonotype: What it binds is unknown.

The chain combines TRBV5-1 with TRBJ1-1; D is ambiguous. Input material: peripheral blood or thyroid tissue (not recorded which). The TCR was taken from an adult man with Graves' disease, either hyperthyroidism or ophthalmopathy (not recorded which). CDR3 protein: CASSLATGWGTEAFF. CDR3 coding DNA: TGCGCCAGCAGCTTGGCCACGGGATGGGGCACTGAAGCTTTCTTT.